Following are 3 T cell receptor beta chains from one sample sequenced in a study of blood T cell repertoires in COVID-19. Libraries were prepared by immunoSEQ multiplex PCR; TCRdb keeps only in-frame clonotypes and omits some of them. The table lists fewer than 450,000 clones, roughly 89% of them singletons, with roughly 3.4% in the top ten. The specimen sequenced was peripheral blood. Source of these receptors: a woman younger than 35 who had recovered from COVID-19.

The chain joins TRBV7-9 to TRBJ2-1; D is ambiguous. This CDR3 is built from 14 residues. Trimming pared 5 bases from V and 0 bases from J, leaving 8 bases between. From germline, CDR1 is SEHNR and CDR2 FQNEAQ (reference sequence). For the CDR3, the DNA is TGTGCCAGCAGCGACTCGAGCTCCTACAATGAGCAGTTCTTC. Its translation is CASSDSSSYNEQFF.

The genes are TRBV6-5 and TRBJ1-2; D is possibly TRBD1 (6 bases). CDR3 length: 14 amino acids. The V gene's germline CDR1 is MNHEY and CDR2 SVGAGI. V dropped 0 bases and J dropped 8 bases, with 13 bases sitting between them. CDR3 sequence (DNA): TGTGCCAGCAGTTACTCAGGTCAGGGGTACGGCTACACCTTC. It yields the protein CASSYSGQGYGYTF.

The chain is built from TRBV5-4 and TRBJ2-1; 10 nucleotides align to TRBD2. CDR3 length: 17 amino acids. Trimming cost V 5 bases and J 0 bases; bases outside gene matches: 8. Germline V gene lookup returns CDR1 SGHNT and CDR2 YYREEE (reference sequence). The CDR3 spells CASRSLPSGSSYNEQFF. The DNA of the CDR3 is TGTGCCAGCAGATCACTCCCTAGCGGGAGCTCCTACAATGAGCAGTTCTTC. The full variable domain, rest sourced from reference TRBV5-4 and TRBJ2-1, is ETGVTQSPTHLIKTRGQQVTLRCSSQSGHNTVSWYQQALGQGPQFIFQYYREEENGRGNFPPRFSGLQFPNYSSELNVNALELDDSALYLCASRSLPSGSSYNEQFFGPGTRLTVL.